Listed here are 8 T cell receptor beta chains from one sample, sequenced in a study of shared clonotypes between healthy human individuals (dated by TCRdb to 2018 to 2021). Libraries were constructed by the immunoSEQ multiplex PCR assay. The clones in this table, taken by TCRdb from immuneACCESS, are in-frame only. Not every clone is retained; where verified, under half of the shortfall comes from an unresolved V gene, and the cause of the rest is unknown. This sample holds 2.5 million or so clones; more than 80% were observed only once. The top ten constitute roughly 0.14% of the sample. The specimen was naive CD4+ T cells sorted from blood. The meaning of the sample's cell subset or site label: CD45RA+ positively selected. All receptors come from a man younger than 35 in good health.

This clone was seen only once. This chain joins TRBV7-3 and TRBJ2-5; TRBD2 agrees at 7 bases. The CDR3 consists of 13 residues. The ends lost 2 bases at V and 4 bases at J; junction bases unmatched: 1. In germline, CDR1 is SGHTA, CDR2 FQGTGA. This CDR3 reads CASSLRGGETQYF. CDR3 sequence (DNA): TGTGCCAGCAGCTTACGCGGGGGAGAGACCCAGTACTTC.

The gene calls are TRBV27 and TRBJ2-2; D is uncertain. Trimming cost V 1 base and J 0 bases, with 3 bases left between them. CDR1 MNHEY and CDR2 SMNVEV come from the germline V gene (reference sequence). This CDR3 contains 14 residues. CDR3 bases: TGTGCCAGCAGTTTATTTCCGAACACCGGGGAGCTGTTTTTT. This gives the protein CASSLFPNTGELFF.

The V and J genes are TRBV11-2 and TRBJ2-1; TRBD1 might be the D (6 bases). V was trimmed by 5 bases and J by 1 base, leaving 9 bases between them. The CDR3 has 14 residues. CDR1 is SGHAT and CDR2 is FQNNGV in the germline V gene. CDR3 in DNA: TGTGCCAGCAGCGGCAGGGGTTCCTACAATGAGCAGTTCTTC. Translation: CASSGRGSYNEQFF.

V and J are TRBV7-8 and TRBJ1-4; tentative D call: TRBD1 (6 bases). The CDR3 is 15 amino acids. Looked up from germline, CDR1 is SGHVS and CDR2 is FQNEAQ. The germline V and J ends were trimmed by 7 bases and 4 bases, with 16 bases remaining between them. The CDR3 coding sequence is TGTGCCAGCACCGATATCGGACAGAGTAATGAAAAACTGTTTTTT. It is translated as CASTDIGQSNEKLFF.

The V gene is TRBV28, the J gene TRBJ2-7; TRBD2 agrees at 8 bases. From germline, CDR1 is MDHEN and CDR2 SYDVKM. The CDR3 spans 14 residues. Germline trimming cut 6 bases from V and 3 bases from J; bases unmatched to any gene: 7. The DNA for the CDR3 is TGTGCCAGCAGCTCCGGGGGGGGCATCTACGAGCAGTACTTC. This sequence encodes CASSSGGGIYEQYF.

This chain connects TRBV5-1 to TRBJ1-4; weak D call: TRBD1 (5 bases). Trimming removed 0 bases from V and 8 bases from J, with 8 bases in between. The CDR3 covers 13 residues. From germline, CDR1 is SGHRS and CDR2 YFSETQ. CDR3 bases: TGCGCCAGCAGCTTGGAGGGGAGGGAAAAACTGTTTTTT. Translation gives CASSLEGREKLFF.

This clone was detected once. This chain joins TRBV4-1 and TRBJ2-1, with 9 bases identical to TRBD1. Germline CDR1 MGHRA, CDR2 YSYEKL. J was trimmed by 7 bases and V by 1 base; bases with no gene match: 5. The CDR3 length is 15 residues. The CDR3 DNA is TGCGCCAGCAGCCAAGGGGACAGGGAATATAATGAGCAGTTCTTC. Translation gives CASSQGDREYNEQFF.

The CDR3 nucleotides read TGTGCCAGCAGCTCCACGTCTGAGCAGTTCTTC. The encoded protein is CASSSTSEQFF. The chain links TRBV7-9 to TRBJ2-1, with D uncertain. The germline V gene encodes CDR1 SEHNR and CDR2 FQNEAQ (reference sequence). The CDR3 length is 11 residues. The germline V and J ends were trimmed by 4 bases and 9 bases, with 7 bases remaining between them.